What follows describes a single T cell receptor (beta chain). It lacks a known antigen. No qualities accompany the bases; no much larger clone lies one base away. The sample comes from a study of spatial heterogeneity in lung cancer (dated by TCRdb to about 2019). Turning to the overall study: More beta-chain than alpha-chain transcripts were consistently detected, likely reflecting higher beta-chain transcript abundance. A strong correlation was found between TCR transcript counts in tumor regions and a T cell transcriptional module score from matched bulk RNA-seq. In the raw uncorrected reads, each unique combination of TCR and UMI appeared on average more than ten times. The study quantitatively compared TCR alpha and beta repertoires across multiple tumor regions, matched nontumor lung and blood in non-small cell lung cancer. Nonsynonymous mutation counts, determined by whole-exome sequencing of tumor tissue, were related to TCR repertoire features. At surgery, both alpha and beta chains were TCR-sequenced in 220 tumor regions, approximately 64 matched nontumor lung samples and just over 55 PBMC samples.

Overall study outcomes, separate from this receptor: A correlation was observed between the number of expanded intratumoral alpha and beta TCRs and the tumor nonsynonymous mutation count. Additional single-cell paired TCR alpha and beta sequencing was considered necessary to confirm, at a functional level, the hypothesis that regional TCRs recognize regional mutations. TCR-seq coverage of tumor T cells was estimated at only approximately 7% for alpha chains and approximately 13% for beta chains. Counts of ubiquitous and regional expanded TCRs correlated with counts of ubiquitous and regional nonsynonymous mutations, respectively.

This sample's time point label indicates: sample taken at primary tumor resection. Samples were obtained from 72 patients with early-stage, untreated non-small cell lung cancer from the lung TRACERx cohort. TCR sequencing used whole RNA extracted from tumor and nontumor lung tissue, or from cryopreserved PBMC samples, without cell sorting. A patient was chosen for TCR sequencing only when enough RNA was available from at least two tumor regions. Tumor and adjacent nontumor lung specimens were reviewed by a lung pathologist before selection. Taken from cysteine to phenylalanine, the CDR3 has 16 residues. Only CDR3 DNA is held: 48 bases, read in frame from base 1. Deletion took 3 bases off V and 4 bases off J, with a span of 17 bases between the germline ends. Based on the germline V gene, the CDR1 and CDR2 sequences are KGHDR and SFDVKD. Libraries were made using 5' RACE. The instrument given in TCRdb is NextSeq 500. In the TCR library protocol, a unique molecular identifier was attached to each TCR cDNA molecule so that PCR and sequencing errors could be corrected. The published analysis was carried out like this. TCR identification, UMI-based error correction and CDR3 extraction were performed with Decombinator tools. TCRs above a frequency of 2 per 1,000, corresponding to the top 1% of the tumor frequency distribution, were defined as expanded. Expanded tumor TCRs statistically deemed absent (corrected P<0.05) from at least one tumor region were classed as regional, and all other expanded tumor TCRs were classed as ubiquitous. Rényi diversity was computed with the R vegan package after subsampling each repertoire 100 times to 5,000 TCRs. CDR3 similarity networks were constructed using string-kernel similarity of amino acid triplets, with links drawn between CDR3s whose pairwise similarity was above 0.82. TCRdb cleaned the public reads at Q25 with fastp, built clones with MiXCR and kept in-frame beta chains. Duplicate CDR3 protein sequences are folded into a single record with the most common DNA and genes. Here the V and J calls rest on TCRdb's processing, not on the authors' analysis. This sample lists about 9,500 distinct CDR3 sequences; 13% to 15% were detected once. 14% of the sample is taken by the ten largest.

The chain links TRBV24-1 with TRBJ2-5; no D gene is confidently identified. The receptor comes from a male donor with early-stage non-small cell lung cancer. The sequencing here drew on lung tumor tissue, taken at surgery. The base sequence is TGTGCCACCAGTGATCCCCGTGCGGCCCCTCGAGAGACCCAGTACTTC. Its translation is CATSDPRAAPRETQYF.